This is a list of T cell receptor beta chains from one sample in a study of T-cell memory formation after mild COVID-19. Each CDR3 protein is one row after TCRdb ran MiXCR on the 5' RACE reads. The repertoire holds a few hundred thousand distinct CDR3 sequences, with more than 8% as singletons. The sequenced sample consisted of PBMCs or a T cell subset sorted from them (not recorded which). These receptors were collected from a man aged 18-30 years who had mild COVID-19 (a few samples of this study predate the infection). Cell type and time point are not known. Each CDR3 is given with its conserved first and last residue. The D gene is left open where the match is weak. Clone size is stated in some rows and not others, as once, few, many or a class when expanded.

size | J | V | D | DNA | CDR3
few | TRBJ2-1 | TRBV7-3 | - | TGTGCCAGCAGCTTCTCAGCCCTCAATGAGCAGTTCTTC | CASSFSALNEQFF
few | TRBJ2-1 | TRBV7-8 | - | TGTGCCAGCAGCCCCAGGGAGCCCCTGAGAGTCAATGAGCAGTTCTTC | CASSPREPLRVNEQFF
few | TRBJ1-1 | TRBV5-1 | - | TGCGCCAGCAGCTTGGTTCCAGGGGCGAACACTGAAGCTTTCTTT | CASSLVPGANTEAFF
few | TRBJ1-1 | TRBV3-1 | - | TGTGCCAGCAGCCAAGGGATGGGAGACACTGAAGCTTTCTTT | CASSQGMGDTEAFF
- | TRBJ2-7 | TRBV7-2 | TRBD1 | TGTGCCAGCAGCCCTAGGACAGGCTACGAGCAGTACTTC | CASSPRTGYEQYF
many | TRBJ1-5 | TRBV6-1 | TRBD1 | TGTGCCAGCAGTGGTGGGGACAGGGGGTTTCAGCCCCAGCATTTT | CASSGGDRGFQPQHF
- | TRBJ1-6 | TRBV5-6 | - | TGTGCCAGCAGCTTGGTCGGCGGCCACTTGTTTTCACCCCTCCACTTT | CASSLVGGHLFSPLHF
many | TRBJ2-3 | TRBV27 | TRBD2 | TGTGCCAGCAGGATTAGCGGGGCTAGCACAGATACGCAGTATTTT | CASRISGASTDTQYF
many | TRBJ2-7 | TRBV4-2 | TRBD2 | TGTGCCAGCAGCCAAGCCGTAGCGGGGGGGCCCAACGAGCAGTACTTC | CASSQAVAGGPNEQYF
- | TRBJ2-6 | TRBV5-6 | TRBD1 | TGTGCCAGCAGCGGGGACAGGGGGCGGAGAACTGGGGCCAACGTCCTGACTTTC | CASSGDRGRRTGANVLTF
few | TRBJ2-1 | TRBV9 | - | TGTGCCAGCAGCGTAGCGCCGTCTCAGGATGGGCAGTTCTTC | CASSVAPSQDGQFF
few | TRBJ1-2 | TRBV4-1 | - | TGCGCCAGCAGCCCGTGGGGGATTGGGGCTAACTATGGCTACACCTTC | CASSPWGIGANYGYTF
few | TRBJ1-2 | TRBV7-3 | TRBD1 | TGTGCCAGCAGCGCCCCACATGGACAGGGGATCAGTGGCTACACCTTC | CASSAPHGQGISGYTF
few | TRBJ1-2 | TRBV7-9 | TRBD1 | TGTGCCAGCAGCGAGGGACAGGACTATGGCTACACCTTC | CASSEGQDYGYTF
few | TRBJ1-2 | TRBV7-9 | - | TGTGCCAGCAGCTTACGGGACCCGATGTCTGGCTACACCTTC | CASSLRDPMSGYTF
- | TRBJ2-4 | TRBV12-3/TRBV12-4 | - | TGTGCCAGCACCCCCGGGACCGCCATGGGCATTCAGTACTTC | CASTPGTAMGIQYF
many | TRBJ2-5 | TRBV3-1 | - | TGTGCCAGCAGCCCCTCGGGACTCCAAGAGACCCAGTACTTC | CASSPSGLQETQYF
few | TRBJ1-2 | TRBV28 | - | TGTGCCAGCAGTATGACAGAAAACTATGGCTACACCTTC | CASSMTENYGYTF
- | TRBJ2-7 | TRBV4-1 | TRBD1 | TGCGCCAGCAGCCAAGATCCGGGACAGGGGACCTACGAGCAGTACTTC | CASSQDPGQGTYEQYF
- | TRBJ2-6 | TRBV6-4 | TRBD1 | TGTGCCAGCAGGAAGACAGGGTTTGGGGACTCTGGGGCCAACGTCCTGACTTTC | CASRKTGFGDSGANVLTF
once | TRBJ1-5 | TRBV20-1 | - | TGCAGTGCTGGTAACGGGGGAAGGCGCAATCAGCCCCAGCATTTT | CSAGNGGRRNQPQHF
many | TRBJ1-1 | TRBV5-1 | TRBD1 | TGCGCCAGCAGCTTGGCCCAGGGGGCGAACACTGAAGCTTTCTTT | CASSLAQGANTEAFF
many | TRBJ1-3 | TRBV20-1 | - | TGCAGTGCCAGGGACGGCGGGGCCTTTGGAAACACCATATATTTT | CSARDGGAFGNTIYF
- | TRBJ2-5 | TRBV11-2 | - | TGTGCCAGCAGACGACTGAATCAAGAGACCCAGTACTTC | CASRRLNQETQYF
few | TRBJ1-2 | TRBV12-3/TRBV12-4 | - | TGTGCCAGCAGTTTTCAGGGGAGCTATGGCTACACCTTC | CASSFQGSYGYTF
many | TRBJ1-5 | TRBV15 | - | TGTGCCACCAGCAGAGATCAGTTAGGGAGCCCCAATCAGCCCCAGCATTTT | CATSRDQLGSPNQPQHF
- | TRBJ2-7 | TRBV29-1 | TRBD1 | TGCAGCTCACTGGGACAGTCCTACGAGCAGTACTTC | CSSLGQSYEQYF
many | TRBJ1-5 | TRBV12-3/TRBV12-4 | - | TGTGCCAGCAGTTTAGGGCAGTCCCCCGATCAGCCCCAGCATTTT | CASSLGQSPDQPQHF
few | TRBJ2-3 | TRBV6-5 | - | TGTGCCAGCAGCTCCCCCGCGGGTAGTCCAGATACGCAGTATTTT | CASSSPAGSPDTQYF
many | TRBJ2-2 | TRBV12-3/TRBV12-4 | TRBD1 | TGTGCCAGCAGTAATACAGGGGGCTCCGGGGAGCTGTTTTTT | CASSNTGGSGELFF
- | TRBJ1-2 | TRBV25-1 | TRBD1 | TGTGCCAGTAGTCTTCCAGGGACAGGGGGCAGTGGCTACACCTTC | CASSLPGTGGSGYTF
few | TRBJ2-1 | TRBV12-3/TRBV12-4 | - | TGTGCCAGCAGTCCCGGGATTCTTCAGTTCTTC | CASSPGILQFF
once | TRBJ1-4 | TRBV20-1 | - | TGCAGTGCTAGGGCCGATAATGAAAAACTGTTTTTT | CSARADNEKLFF
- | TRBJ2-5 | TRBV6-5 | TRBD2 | TGTGCCAGCAGTTATGTTAGGGGGACTAGTGGAGAGACCCAGTACTTC | CASSYVRGTSGETQYF
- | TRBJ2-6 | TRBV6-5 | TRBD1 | TGTGCCAGCAGTTACTCAGTGACAGGGACTGGGGCCAACGTCCTGACTTTC | CASSYSVTGTGANVLTF
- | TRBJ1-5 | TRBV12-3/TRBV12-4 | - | TGTGCCAGCAATGTGGGGACAACGCATCAGCCCCAGCATTTT | CASNVGTTHQPQHF
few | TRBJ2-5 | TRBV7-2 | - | TGTGCCAGCAGCTTAGTAGCCCCAGGGACCCAGTACTTC | CASSLVAPGTQYF